This TCR beta chain was profiled in a study of blood T cell repertoires in COVID-19. Study summary: Nucleic acid was either cDNA or gDNA, and it came from T cells, B-cell-depleted T cells, or PBMCs.

Here immunoSEQ multiplex PCR was the method, and the copy in TCRdb shows in-frame clones only, minus some. The sample contains roughly 160,000 clones, around 84% of which appear only once. Germline CDR1 ENHRY, CDR2 SYGVKD. This CDR3 region has 13 residues. The V end lost 4 bases, the J end lost 5 bases, and 8 bases lay between the germline ends. This clone was observed a handful of times. This sequence joins TRBV10-3 and TRBJ2-2; D unresolved. The material sequenced was peripheral blood. The receptor's source is a woman in her forties or fifties with COVID-19, enrolled during active disease. CDR3 region: CAISGNRTGELFF. CDR3 nucleotides: TGTGCCATCAGTGGCAACAGAACCGGGGAGCTGTTTTTT.